The 18 T cell receptor beta chains presented below share a single source sample, sequenced in a study of blood T cell repertoires in COVID-19. Assay used: immunoSEQ multiplex PCR; TCRdb lists only in-frame clones, some missing. The sample consists of about 330,000 clones, around nine tenths of them appearing once. The sequenced sample was peripheral blood. These receptors were taken from a woman between 50 and 59 years old with active or convalescent COVID-19.

This sequence joins TRBV12-3 or TRBV12-4 and TRBJ1-6, with TRBD1 matching over 7 bases. The length of the CDR3 is 13 residues. The V and J ends lost 3 bases and 10 bases, in that order; junction bases with no gene match: 3. The CDR3 loop is CASSFGTASPLHF. CDR3 DNA: TGTGCCAGCAGTTTTGGGACAGCCTCACCCCTCCACTTT.

This clone showed up just a few times. This chain uses TRBV27 with TRBJ2-2, with D possibly TRBD1 on 5 matching bases. The CDR3 is made up of 15 amino acids. Trimming removed 5 bases from V and 4 bases from J, with 14 bases in between. The germline CDR1 and CDR2 sequences are MNHEY and SMNVEV (reference sequence). CDR3 region: CASSVSQGSTGELFF. In nucleotides, the CDR3 is TGTGCCAGCAGTGTCTCCCAGGGAAGCACCGGGGAGCTGTTTTTT.

V and J are TRBV18 and TRBJ2-1, with D possibly being TRBD1 (7 bases). CDR3 length equals 16 residues. V shed 0 bases and J shed 8 bases, with 17 bases lying between them. CDR1 is KGHSH, CDR2 LQKENI, per germline. CDR3 DNA: TGTGCCAGCTCACCACCGGGACAGTTAGCGGTCCATGAGCAGTTCTTC. Translated, it gives CASSPPGQLAVHEQFF.

The chain employs TRBV29-1 and TRBJ1-1; the D is unclear. The V end was cut by 5 bases, the J end by 1 base, with 5 bases between. The germline gives CDR1 SQVTM, CDR2 ANQGSEA. The CDR3 has 11 residues. CDR3 region: CSVIENTEAFF. The CDR3 DNA reads as TGCAGCGTTATAGAGAACACTGAAGCTTTCTTT. The variable domain in full, with the rest retrieved from reference TRBV29-1 and TRBJ1-1, is SAVISQKPSRDICQRGTSLTIQCQVDSQVTMMFWYRQQPGQSLTLIATANQGSEATYESGFVIDKFPISRPNLTFSTLTVSNMSPEDSSIYLCSVIENTEAFFGQGTRLTVV.

The chain recombines TRBV10-3 with TRBJ2-1, with 11 bases fitting TRBD2. The germline CDR1 and CDR2 sequences are ENHRY and SYGVKD. CDR3 length: 15 residues. Trimming took 6 bases from V and 6 from J; bases not matched to a gene: 7. The CDR3 sequence: CAISLSGRAGNEQFF. The CDR3 DNA sequence: TGTGCCATCAGCCTTAGCGGGAGGGCCGGCAATGAGCAGTTCTTC.

The genes are TRBV3-1 (or the pseudogene TRBV3-2) and TRBJ2-1, with a possible D match to TRBD1 (6 bases). The CDR3 loop spans 13 amino acids. Per germline, CDR1 LGHDT and CDR2 YNNKEL (reference sequence). Trimming shortened V by 4 bases and J by 8 bases, and 12 bases separated the two germline ends. The CDR3 is CASSLYRVHEQFF. CDR3 nucleotides: TGTGCCAGCAGCCTTTACAGGGTGCATGAGCAGTTCTTC.

This clone was found once. This CDR3 is CASSPGQAYQPQHF. CDR3 DNA: TGTGCCAGCAGCCCCGGACAGGCCTATCAGCCCCAGCATTTT. The chain recombines TRBV7-2 with TRBJ1-5; 7 bases map to TRBD1. The germline V gene encodes CDR1 SGHTA and CDR2 FQGNSA. CDR3 size: 14 residues. The junction had 6 bases not matched to a gene; V was cut back by 5 bases and J by 5 bases.

The chain links TRBV5-1 to TRBJ1-1; TRBD1 agrees at 12 bases. CDR1 and CDR2 (germline): SGHRS, YFSETQ. With V trimmed by 4 bases and J by 3 bases, 7 bases remained unmatched. This CDR3 is built from 16 residues. The chain's CDR3 is CASSNRDRGRDTEAFF. The DNA for the CDR3 is TGCGCCAGCAGCAACCGGGACAGGGGGCGAGACACTGAAGCTTTCTTT.

V gene TRBV9 combines with J gene TRBJ2-1, with D perhaps TRBD1 (5 bases). The germline CDR1 and CDR2 sequences are SGDLS and YYNGEE. The CDR3 runs 16 residues. Trimming removed 0 bases from V and 3 bases from J, with 13 bases in between. The CDR3 loop reads CASSVARARDYNEQFF. CDR3 in DNA: TGTGCCAGCAGCGTAGCTAGGGCCAGGGACTACAATGAGCAGTTCTTC.

The CDR3 protein is CASSPQERPSGNTIYF. DNA for the CDR3: TGTGCCAGCTCACCGCAAGAGCGTCCCTCTGGAAACACCATATATTTT. The rearrangement links TRBV18 to TRBJ1-3, with D unclear. V was cut by 3 bases and J by 0 bases, with 12 bases left in between. CDR1 KGHSH and CDR2 LQKENI come from the germline V gene. CDR3 length equals 16 residues.

This clone was observed once. The chain uses TRBV7-4 and TRBJ2-7; the match to TRBD2 covers 7 bases. The ends lost 5 bases at V and 2 bases at J; junction bases unmatched: 6. The CDR3 spans 14 residues. Germline V lookup: CDR1 SGHVT, CDR2 SQSDAQ. The CDR3 loop is CASSHRTRTYEQYF. CDR3 in DNA: TGTGCCAGCAGCCACCGGACTAGGACCTACGAGCAGTACTTC. Complete variable domain (other parts from reference TRBV7-4 and TRBJ2-7): GAGVSQSPRYKVAKRGRDVALRCDSISGHVTLYWYRQTLGQGSEVLTYSQSDAQRDKSGRPSGRFSAERPERSVSTLKIQRTEQGDSAVYLCASSHRTRTYEQYFGPGTRLTVT.

The J gene is TRBJ2-5, the V gene TRBV5-4; no reliable D call. V was cut by 3 bases and J by 0 bases, with 6 bases left in between. The germline V gene encodes CDR1 SGHNT and CDR2 YYREEE (reference sequence). The CDR3 totals 13 residues. CDR3 nucleotide sequence: TGTGCCAGCAGCTCTTCTTACCAAGAGACCCAGTACTTC. Translating gives CASSSSYQETQYF.

The J gene is TRBJ1-1, the V gene TRBV12-3 or TRBV12-4; weak D call: TRBD1 (5 bases). This CDR3 spans 12 amino acids. Trimming pared 10 bases from V and 4 bases from J, leaving 13 bases between. The CDR3 reads CATDSLSTEAFF. In nucleotides, the CDR3 is TGTGCCACCGACAGCTTGAGCACTGAAGCTTTCTTT.

The chain is built from TRBV4-1 and TRBJ2-2; 9 bases map to TRBD1. CDR1 and CDR2 (germline): MGHRA, YSYEKL. Trimming took 0 bases from V and 1 from J; bases not matched to a gene: 6. CDR3 size: 18 residues. The CDR3 nucleotides read TGCGCCAGCAGCCAAGATCCCCGGGACAGGGTGAACACCGGGGAGCTGTTTTTT. Encoded protein: CASSQDPRDRVNTGELFF.

The chain links TRBV13 to TRBJ2-5; D is uncertain. From germline, CDR1 is PRHDT and CDR2 FYEKMQ (reference sequence). CDR3 length equals 12 residues. The V end lost 3 bases, the J end lost 5 bases, and 7 bases lay between the germline ends. Here the CDR3 DNA reads TGTGCCAGCAGCTTTTCCAGGGAGACCCAGTACTTC. This sequence encodes CASSFSRETQYF.

V is TRBV24-1 and J is TRBJ1-2; D unresolved. V gave up 4 bases and J gave up 3 bases, with 8 bases separating them. Germline V gene sequence: CDR1 KGHDR, CDR2 SFDVKD. This CDR3 spans 13 amino acids. CDR3 sequence reads: CATSDPNYYGYTF. The CDR3 region has the DNA TGTGCCACCAGTGACCCAAACTACTATGGCTACACCTTC.

This clone appeared a single time. The chain employs TRBV19 and TRBJ1-5; the D gene is possibly TRBD1 (6 bases). Deletions cut 8 bases from V and 0 bases from J, with 23 bases between. Per germline, CDR1 LNHDA and CDR2 SQIVND (reference sequence). The CDR3 length is 18 residues. CDR3 coding DNA: TGTGCCAGTGGTGGGGTTATAAGGACAGCTTATAGCAATCAGCCCCAGCATTTT. This encodes CASGGVIRTAYSNQPQHF.

The chain employs TRBV6-2 or TRBV6-3 and TRBJ1-6; maybe TRBD1 (6 bases). The CDR3 runs to 17 residues. V lost 5 bases, J lost 7 bases, and 21 bases lay in between. Germline CDR1 is MNHEY and CDR2 is SVGEGT. CDR3 loop: CASSPPGGQTRNSPLHF. The DNA of the CDR3 is TGTGCCAGCAGTCCCCCGGGGGGACAAACCCGAAATTCACCCCTCCACTTT.